This T cell receptor (beta chain) comes out of a study of T cell clonality in common variable immunodeficiency. Findings of the study overall: Compared with healthy controls, CVID subjects showed increased TCRbeta clonality, mostly in about a third. Reportedly, TCR beta sequences from common variable immunodeficiency showed fewer deletions and N-nucleotide insertions. What drives increased CVID clonality needs T cell subpopulation sequencing.

Using immunoSEQ multiplex PCR, the repertoire was profiled, and TCRdb retains in-frame clones only, with some absent. The sample shows more than 55,000 clones, no singletons; the ten largest hold approximately 1.6%. This clone was recorded many times. The antigen is undetermined. The read halts 3 residues ahead of the CDR3 end, with the missing end drawn from the germline J gene. Blood samples were heparinized, about 4.5 to 8 ml per donor. The CDR3 runs to 14 residues. The germline gives CDR1 LNHDA, CDR2 SQIVND (reference sequence). The J segment lost 3 bases and the V segment lost 5 bases, leaving 6 bases of the junction unmatched.

The chain is built from TRBV19 and TRBJ1-2, with 7 bases fitting TRBD1. The TCR comes from a person aged 18-70 years in good health. Sequenced material: peripheral blood mononuclear cells. The CDR3 bases that were read are TGTGCCAGTAGTGCCGGGACAGCACACTATGGC. It encodes CASSAGTAHYG. The full CDR3 sequence reads CASSAGTAHYGYTF.